The present entry profiles one T cell receptor beta chain with its context. The data were obtained in a study of T cells in Graves' hyperthyroidism and ophthalmopathy. The TCR beta CDR3 regions underwent amplification using RNA transcripts as the source. The HTBI primer set was used in a first-round RT-PCR of the TCR CDR3. TCRdb re-analysed the multiplex PCR reads in MiXCR, keeping a single row per CDR3 protein. The repertoire holds roughly 200,000 distinct CDR3 sequences, with about a sixth as singletons. This CDR3 has 17 amino acids. Trimming took 2 bases from V and 5 from J; bases not matched to a gene: 7. Germline lookup yields CDR1 KGHSH and CDR2 LQKENI.

V gene TRBV18 combines with J gene TRBJ2-1; TRBD2 agrees at 12 bases. This receptor was obtained from a woman between 45 and 60 years old with Graves' hyperthyroidism. The sample taken for sequencing was blood. The CDR3 DNA reads TGTGCCAGCTCACCAGCGACTAGCGGGAGACTAGACAATGAGCAGTTCTTC. This gives the protein CASSPATSGRLDNEQFF. The full variable domain, completed using reference TRBV18 and TRBJ2-1, is NAGVMQNPRHLVRRRGQEARLRCSPMKGHSHVYWYRQLPEEGLKFMVYLQKENIIDESGMPKERFSAEFPKEGPSILRIQQVVRGDSAAYFCASSPATSGRLDNEQFFGPGTRLTVL.